This note documents a single T cell receptor beta chain sequence. Its cognate antigen is unknown. This specimen comes from a study of graft-versus-host responses after intestinal transplantation. Study-wide results and limits: GvH clones occurred in recipient marrow; some first appeared in ileum or blood.

V lost 3 bases and J lost 1, with 9 bases in between. CDR1 and CDR2 (germline): SGHRS, YFSETQ. This CDR3 contains 14 residues. Clones were sequenced by immunoSEQ multiplex PCR, and TCRdb holds only the in-frame ones, with some missing. Of around 100,000 clones in the sample, 90% to 95% were seen once. This material consisted of unstimulated CD8+ T cells sorted from spleen or lymph node cells, taken before transplant. The chain couples TRBV5-1 to TRBJ2-3; D is possibly TRBD2 (7 bases). The TCR was taken from a human donor who was the organ donor for an intestinal transplant. Here the CDR3 reads CASSSGGGTDTQYF. CDR3 coding DNA: TGCGCCAGCAGCTCGGGGGGCGGCACAGATACGCAGTATTTT.